The sequence of this T cell receptor (beta chain) was determined in a study of T-cell memory formation after mild COVID-19. Study-wide context: Largely donor-specific TCR clusters were found.

General study findings and limits: CM and EM subsets held most contracting CD4+ clones; EMRA held CD8+ ones. Several responding clones turned up in pre-infection memory, indicating that cross-reactive memory may have taken part.

This clonotype was observed a handful of times. Its matching antigen is unknown. This CDR3 is built from 16 residues. Germline V CDR1 and CDR2: MNHNS, SASEGT. The V segment lost 3 bases and the J segment 3 bases; nucleotides outside the gene matches: 9. 5'RACE, which relied on constant-segment primers, yielded TCR alpha and TCR beta cDNA libraries carrying sample barcodes and UMIs. Using its own MiXCR run on the 5' RACE reads, TCRdb lists one record per CDR3 protein. In the table there are a few hundred thousand distinct CDR3 sequences, 16% of which are singletons. Source material: PBMCs or a T cell subset sorted from them (not recorded which). The clonotype comes from a man aged 18 to 30 who had mild COVID-19 (a few samples of this study predate the infection). Cell type and time point are not known. The chain is built from TRBV6-1 and TRBJ2-7; 9 nucleotides agree with TRBD1. The DNA for the CDR3 is TGTGCCAGCAGTGACCTGGGTTCGACAGGGGGCTACGAGCAGTACGTC. Protein sequence: CASSDLGSTGGYEQYV.